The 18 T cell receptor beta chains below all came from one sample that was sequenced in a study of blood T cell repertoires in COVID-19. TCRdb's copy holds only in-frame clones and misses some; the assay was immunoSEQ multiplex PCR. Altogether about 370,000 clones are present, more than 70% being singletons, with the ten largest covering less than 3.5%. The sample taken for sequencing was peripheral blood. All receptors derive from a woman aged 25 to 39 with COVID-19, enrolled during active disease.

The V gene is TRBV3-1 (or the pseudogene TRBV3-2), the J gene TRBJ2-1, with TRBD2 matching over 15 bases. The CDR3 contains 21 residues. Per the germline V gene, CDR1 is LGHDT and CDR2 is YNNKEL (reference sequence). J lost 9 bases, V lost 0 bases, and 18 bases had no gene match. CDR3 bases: TGTGCCAGCAGCCAAGAATGGGATCTTAGGACTAGCGGGGGGGGCCTTAGTGAGCAGTTCTTC. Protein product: CASSQEWDLRTSGGGLSEQFF.

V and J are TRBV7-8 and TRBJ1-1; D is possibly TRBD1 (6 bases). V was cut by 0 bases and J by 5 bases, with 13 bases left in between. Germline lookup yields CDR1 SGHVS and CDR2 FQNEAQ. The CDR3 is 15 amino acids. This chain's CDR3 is CASSLAGDTRTEAFF. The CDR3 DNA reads TGTGCCAGCAGCTTAGCGGGGGACACGCGTACTGAAGCTTTCTTT.

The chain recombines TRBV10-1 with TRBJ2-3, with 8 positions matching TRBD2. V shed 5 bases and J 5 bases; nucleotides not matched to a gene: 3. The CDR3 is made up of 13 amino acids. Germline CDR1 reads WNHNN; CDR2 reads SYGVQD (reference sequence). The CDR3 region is CASSSGGVDTQYF. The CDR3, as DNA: TGCGCCAGCAGTAGCGGGGGCGTAGATACGCAGTATTTT.

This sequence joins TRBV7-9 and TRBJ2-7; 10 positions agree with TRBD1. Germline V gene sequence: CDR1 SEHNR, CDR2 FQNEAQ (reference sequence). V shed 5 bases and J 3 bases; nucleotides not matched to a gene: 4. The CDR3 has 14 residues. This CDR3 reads CASSPGTGDYEQYF. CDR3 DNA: TGTGCCAGCAGCCCCGGGACAGGGGACTACGAGCAGTACTTC.

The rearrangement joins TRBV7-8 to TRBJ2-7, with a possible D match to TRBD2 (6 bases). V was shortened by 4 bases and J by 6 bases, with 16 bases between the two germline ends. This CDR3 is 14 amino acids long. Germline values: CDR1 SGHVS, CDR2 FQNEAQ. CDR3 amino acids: CASSYDWGVGEQYF. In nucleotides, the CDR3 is TGTGCCAGCAGCTACGATTGGGGGGTGGGCGAGCAGTACTTC.

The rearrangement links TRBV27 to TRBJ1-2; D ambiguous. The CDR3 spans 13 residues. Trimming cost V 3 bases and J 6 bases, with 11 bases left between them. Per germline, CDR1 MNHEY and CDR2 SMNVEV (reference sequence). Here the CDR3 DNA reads TGTGCCAGCAGTTTTCTCGGGTATGATGGCTACACCTTC. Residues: CASSFLGYDGYTF.

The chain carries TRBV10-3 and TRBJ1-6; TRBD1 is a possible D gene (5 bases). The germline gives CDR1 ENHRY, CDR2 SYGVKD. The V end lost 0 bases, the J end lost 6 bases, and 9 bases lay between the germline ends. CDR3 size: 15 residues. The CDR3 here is CAISESKTANSPLHF. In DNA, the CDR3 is TGTGCCATCAGTGAGTCGAAGACAGCTAATTCACCCCTCCACTTT.

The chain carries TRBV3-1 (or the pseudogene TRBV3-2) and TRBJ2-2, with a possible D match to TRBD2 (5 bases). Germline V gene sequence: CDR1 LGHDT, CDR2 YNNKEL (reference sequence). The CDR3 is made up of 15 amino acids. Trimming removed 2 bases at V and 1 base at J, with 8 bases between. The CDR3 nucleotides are TGTGCCAGCAGCCAACACGGGAAGAACACCGGGGAGCTGTTTTTT. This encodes CASSQHGKNTGELFF.

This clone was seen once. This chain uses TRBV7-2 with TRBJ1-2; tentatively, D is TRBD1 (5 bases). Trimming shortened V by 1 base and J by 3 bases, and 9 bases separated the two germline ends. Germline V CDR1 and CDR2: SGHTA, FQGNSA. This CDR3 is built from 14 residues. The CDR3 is CASSLVGGDYGYTF. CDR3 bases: TGTGCCAGCAGCTTAGTGGGAGGGGACTATGGCTACACCTTC.

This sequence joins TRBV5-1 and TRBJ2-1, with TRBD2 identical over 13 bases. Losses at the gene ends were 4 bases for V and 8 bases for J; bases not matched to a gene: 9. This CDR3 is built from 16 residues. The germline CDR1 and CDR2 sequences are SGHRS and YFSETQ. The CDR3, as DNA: TGCGCCAGCAGCCCCTATTGGACTAGCGGGAGTGATGAGCAGTTCTTC. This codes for CASSPYWTSGSDEQFF.

CDR3 DNA: TGTGCCAGCAGCTCGCGGGACAGCTACGAGCAGTACTTC. This translates into CASSSRDSYEQYF. The chain has TRBV5-6 and TRBJ2-7; TRBD1 might be the D (7 bases). The CDR3 is 13 residues long. V was clipped by 3 bases and J by 3 bases, with 10 bases between them. Germline lookup yields CDR1 SGHDT and CDR2 YYEEEE. The entire variable domain, with the rest obtained from reference TRBV5-6 and TRBJ2-7, is as follows: DAGVTQSPTHLIKTRGQQVTLRCSPKSGHDTVSWYQQALGQGPQFIFQYYEEEERQRGNFPDRFSGHQFPNYSSELNVNALLLGDSALYLCASSSRDSYEQYFGPGTRLTVT.

CDR3 protein: CAISDGGDYGYTF. CDR3 nucleotides: TGTGCCATCAGTGACGGGGGGGACTATGGCTACACCTTC. This chain uses TRBV10-3 with TRBJ1-2, with TRBD1 as a possible D gene (5 bases). Per germline, CDR1 ENHRY and CDR2 SYGVKD. The CDR3 contains 13 residues. V dropped 3 bases and J dropped 3 bases, with 8 bases sitting between them.

For the CDR3, the DNA is TGCGCCAGCAGCTTGGCTCGGAGGTCGGCCTACAATGAGCAGTTCTTC. Its translation: CASSLARRSAYNEQFF. The chain uses TRBV5-1 and TRBJ2-1, with a tentative D call TRBD2 (5 bases). Looked up from germline, CDR1 is SGHRS and CDR2 is YFSETQ. This CDR3 contains 16 residues. Trimming took off 0 bases at V and 2 bases at J, with 12 bases between the two ends.

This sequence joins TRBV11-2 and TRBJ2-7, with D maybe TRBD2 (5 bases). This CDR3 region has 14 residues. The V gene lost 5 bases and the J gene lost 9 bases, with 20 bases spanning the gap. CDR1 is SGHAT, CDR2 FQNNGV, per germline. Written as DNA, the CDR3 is TGTGCCAGCAGCCCCCCAGGTTCGGGGTCCGGGCAGTACTTC. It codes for CASSPPGSGSGQYF. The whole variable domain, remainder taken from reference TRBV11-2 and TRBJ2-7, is EAGVAQSPRYKIIEKRQSVAFWCNPISGHATLYWYQQILGQGPKLLIQFQNNGVVDDSQLPKDRFSAERLKGVDSTLKIQPAKLEDSAVYLCASSPPGSGSGQYFGPGTRLTVT.

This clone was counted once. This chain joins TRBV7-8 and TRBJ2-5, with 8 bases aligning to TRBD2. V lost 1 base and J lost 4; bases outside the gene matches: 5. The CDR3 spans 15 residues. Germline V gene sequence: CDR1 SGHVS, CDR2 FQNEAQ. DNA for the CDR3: TGTGCCAGCAGCTTAGACGGGAGCGGGGGAGAGACCCAGTACTTC. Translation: CASSLDGSGGETQYF.

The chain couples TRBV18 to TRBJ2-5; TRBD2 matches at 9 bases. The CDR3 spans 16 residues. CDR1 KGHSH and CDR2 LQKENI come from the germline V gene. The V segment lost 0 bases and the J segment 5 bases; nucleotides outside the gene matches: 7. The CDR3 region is CASSPPQAGGWETQYF. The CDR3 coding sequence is TGTGCCAGCTCACCACCGCAAGCGGGAGGTTGGGAGACCCAGTACTTC.

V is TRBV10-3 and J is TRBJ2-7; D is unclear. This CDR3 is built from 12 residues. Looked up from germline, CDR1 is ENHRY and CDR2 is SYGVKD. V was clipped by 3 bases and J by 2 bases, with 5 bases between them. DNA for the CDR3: TGTGCCATCAGTGATTCGGCCTACGAGCAGTACTTC. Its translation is CAISDSAYEQYF.

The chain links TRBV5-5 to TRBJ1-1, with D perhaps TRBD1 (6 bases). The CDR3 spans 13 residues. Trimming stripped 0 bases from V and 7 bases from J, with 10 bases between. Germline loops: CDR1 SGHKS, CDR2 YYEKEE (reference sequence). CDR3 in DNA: TGTGCCAGCAGCTTGGTGGGACAAGTTGAAGCTTTCTTT. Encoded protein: CASSLVGQVEAFF.